This TCR beta chain was identified during a study of blood T cell repertoires in COVID-19. Study-wide context: Specimens from acute and convalescent COVID-19 originated in the United States, Italy and Spain. PBMCs, B-cell-depleted T cells, or T cells provided the cDNA or gDNA that made up the material.

As handled by the study authors: Reference gene primer amplification gave estimated nucleated cell counts. TCRdb's copy holds only in-frame clones and misses some; the assay was immunoSEQ multiplex PCR. The DNA gave D and trimming, while V, J and clone size come from that table. The data hold around 40,000 clones, with nearly 90% observed a single time. The source is a human donor in a cohort sampled during active COVID-19. The sample consisted of peripheral blood.

The CDR3 loop is CASSPDRGLGPQHF. CDR3 in DNA: TGTGCCAGCAGTCCAGACAGGGGCCTTGGGCCCCAGCATTTT. V gene TRBV27 combines with J gene TRBJ1-5; TRBD1 agrees at 8 bases. The CDR3 is 14 residues long. CDR1 is MNHEY and CDR2 is SMNVEV in the germline V gene (reference sequence). J was trimmed by 9 bases and V by 5 bases; bases with no gene match: 9.